The 7 T cell receptor beta chains below were found in one sample sequenced in a study of immune heterogeneity within non-small cell lung tumors. Bulk tumor gDNA, roughly 600 ng per sample, served as the TCR template. Several biopsies per primary tumor, spaced far apart, were taken during surgery. Samples came from untreated patients having curative surgery for newly diagnosed non-small cell lung cancer. Multiplex PCR relied on 32 V and 13 J primers to amplify TCR beta CDR3. From the multiplex PCR reads, TCRdb called clonotypes with MiXCR, one entry per CDR3 protein. Of 9,500 to 11,000 distinct CDR3 sequences listed, 15% to 20% are singletons. Sequenced: lung tumor tissue. The receptors originated from a man aged 55 to 70 with non-small cell lung cancer.

The rearrangement joins TRBV7-6 to TRBJ2-2; maybe TRBD2 (6 bases). The CDR3 sequence is 16 residues long. The V end lost 0 bases, the J end lost 1 base, and 9 bases lay between the germline ends. The germline CDR1 and CDR2 sequences are SGHVS and FNYEAQ. In DNA form, the CDR3 reads TGTGCCAGCAGCTTAGCGACAGCGGGGAACACCGGGGAGCTGTTTTTT. Translation: CASSLATAGNTGELFF. The full variable domain, rest sourced from reference TRBV7-6 and TRBJ2-2, is GAGVSQSPRYKVTKRGQDVALRCDPISGHVSLYWYRQALGQGPEFLTYFNYEAQQDKSGLPNDRFSAERPEGSISTLTIQRTEQRDSAMYRCASSLATAGNTGELFFGEGSRLTVL.

This clonotype is termed medium-sized (0.01 to 0.1%). The V and J genes are TRBV6-5 and TRBJ2-7; D remains unclear. In germline, CDR1 is MNHEY, CDR2 SVGAGI. The V gene lost 2 bases and the J gene lost 4 bases, with 15 bases spanning the gap. This CDR3 has 15 amino acids. The CDR3 protein is CASSYDRQLLYEQYF. The CDR3 DNA reads TGTGCCAGCAGTTACGACCGACAATTATTATACGAGCAGTACTTC.

This clonotype is termed medium-sized (0.01 to 0.1%). The chain recombines TRBV12-3 or TRBV12-4 with TRBJ2-7; 11 nucleotides match TRBD2. This CDR3 has 14 residues. Trimming took 5 bases from V and 1 from J; bases not matched to a gene: 1. DNA for the CDR3: TGTGCCAGCAGTAGACTAGCGGGATCCTACGAGCAGTACTTC. Translating gives CASSRLAGSYEQYF.

This chain uses TRBV12-3 or TRBV12-4 with TRBJ2-3, with D tentatively TRBD2 (6 bases). CDR3 length: 17 residues. The V end was cut by 6 bases, the J end by 3 bases, with 22 bases between. The CDR3 bases are TGTGCCAGCAGCCCCCGTGGGTTTACCGGGGGAACAGATACGCAGTATTTT. Translating it yields CASSPRGFTGGTDTQYF.

This clonotype ranks as medium-sized. V and J are TRBV6-1 and TRBJ2-7, with D maybe TRBD2 (5 bases). Trimming stripped 6 bases from V and 4 bases from J, with 10 bases between. Per germline, CDR1 MNHNS and CDR2 SASEGT. The CDR3 totals 12 residues. CDR3 protein: CASRRDYYEQYF. In nucleotides, the CDR3 is TGTGCCAGCAGACGGGATTATTACGAGCAGTACTTC.

This clonotype was observed once. V usage is TRBV5-1 and J usage is TRBJ1-2; D possibly corresponds to TRBD1 (5 bases). The CDR3 covers 14 residues. CDR1 and CDR2 from the germline V gene are SGHRS and YFSETQ. The germline V and J ends were trimmed by 4 bases and 3 bases, with 13 bases remaining between them. The CDR3 region has the DNA TGCGCCAGCAGCGAGGGGTGGGGAGACTATGGCTACACCTTC. It is translated as CASSEGWGDYGYTF.

This clonotype was seen more than once but under ten times. A read error may be the cause here, since a much bigger clone is one base away. This chain joins TRBV12-3 or TRBV12-4 and TRBJ2-7; 8 bases map to TRBD2. V gave up 6 bases and J gave up 6 bases; unmatched junction bases: 19. The CDR3 loop spans 17 amino acids. CDR3 residues: CASSPNFIGGGGGEQYF. CDR3 coding DNA: TGTGCCAGCAGCCCTAATTTCATCGGGGGGGGGGGGGGCGAGCAGTACTTC.